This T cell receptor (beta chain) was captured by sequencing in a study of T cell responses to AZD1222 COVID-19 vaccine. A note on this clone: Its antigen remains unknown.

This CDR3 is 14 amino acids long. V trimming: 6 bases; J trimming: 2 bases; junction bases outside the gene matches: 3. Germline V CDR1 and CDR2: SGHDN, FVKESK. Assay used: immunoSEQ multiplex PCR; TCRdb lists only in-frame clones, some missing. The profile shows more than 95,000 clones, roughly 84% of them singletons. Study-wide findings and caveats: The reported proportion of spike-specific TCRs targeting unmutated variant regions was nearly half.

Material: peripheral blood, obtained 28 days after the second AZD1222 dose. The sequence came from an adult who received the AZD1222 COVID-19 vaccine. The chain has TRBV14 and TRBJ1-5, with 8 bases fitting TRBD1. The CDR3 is CASSLTGGNQPQHF. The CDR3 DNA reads TGTGCCAGCAGTCTGACAGGGGGCAATCAGCCCCAGCATTTT.